A single sample gave rise to the 10 T cell receptor beta chains below, sequenced in a study of identical twins. TCRdb used MiXCR to reprocess the 5' RACE reads, holding one entry per CDR3 protein. The profile shows about 570,000 distinct CDR3 sequences, 7.5% to 10% of them singletons. The same data also contributed to another study, on yellow fever vaccine responses in identical twins.

Material for sequencing was PBMCs. Receptors were obtained from a young woman in good health.

Only a few counts were recorded for this clonotype. The CDR3 nucleotides read TGTGCCAGCACTCCTCCCGGACGGTCCTACAATGAGCAGTTCTTC. Its translation: CASTPPGRSYNEQFF. The chain carries TRBV6-2 or TRBV6-3 and TRBJ2-1; D unresolved. Trimming pared 7 bases from V and 1 base from J, leaving 14 bases between. Germline V lookup: CDR1 MNHEY, CDR2 SVGEGT. The CDR3 is 15 amino acids.

The rearrangement joins TRBV20-1 to TRBJ2-1; 9 positions agree with TRBD2. The CDR3 loop spans 11 amino acids. Losses at the gene ends were 7 bases for V and 10 bases for J; bases not matched to a gene: 5. From germline, CDR1 is DFQATT and CDR2 SNEGSKA (reference sequence). CDR3 sequence reads: CSVTTSGEQFF. CDR3 in DNA: TGCAGTGTCACAACTAGCGGGGAGCAGTTCTTC.

This clonotype was counted a few times. The chain is built from TRBV6-6 and TRBJ2-5; 7 nucleotides line up with TRBD2. Germline V gene data show CDR1 as MNHNY and CDR2 as SVGAGI (reference sequence). J lost 4 bases, V lost 7 bases, and 9 bases had no gene match. This CDR3 has 14 amino acids. CDR3 in DNA: TGTGCCAGCACCCTCGTGGCGGGAGTAGAGACCCAGTACTTC. Amino acid sequence: CASTLVAGVETQYF.

This clonotype has only a few counts. The gene calls are TRBV20-1 and TRBJ2-1; 10 bases are shared with TRBD2. The V gene end was trimmed by 4 bases and the J gene end by 8 bases; junction bases not matched to a gene: 8. Germline CDR1 and CDR2: DFQATT and SNEGSKA (reference sequence). The CDR3 loop spans 14 amino acids. The chain's CDR3 is CSAIPASGGDEQFF. The CDR3 DNA sequence: TGCAGTGCTATTCCGGCTAGCGGGGGCGATGAGCAGTTCTTC.

The rearrangement links TRBV25-1 to TRBJ2-3; D might be TRBD1 or TRBD2, each matching 5 bases. The germline V and J ends were trimmed by 0 bases and 2 bases, with 24 bases remaining between them. Germline CDR1 reads MGHDK; CDR2 reads SYGVNS. CDR3 length: 20 amino acids. CDR3 sequence reads: CASSEYMEPRDGVPTDTQYF. The CDR3 DNA sequence: TGTGCCAGCAGTGAATATATGGAACCCCGGGACGGAGTACCCACAGATACGCAGTATTTT.

This clonotype was recorded many times. The chain has TRBV6-1 and TRBJ2-7, with 9 positions matching TRBD1. J lost 4 bases, V lost 6 bases, and 7 bases had no gene match. Germline V gene lookup returns CDR1 MNHNS and CDR2 SASEGT. This CDR3 contains 14 residues. The chain's CDR3 is CASRPPGQGYEQYF. The DNA of the CDR3 is TGTGCCAGCAGGCCTCCGGGACAGGGATACGAGCAGTACTTC.

The table lists this clonotype with a few counts. The chain has TRBV6-5 and TRBJ1-2; no clear D gene. The CDR3 totals 15 residues. V was trimmed by 4 bases and J by 8 bases, leaving 20 bases between them. The germline V gene encodes CDR1 MNHEY and CDR2 SVGAGI. Here the CDR3 reads CASSFETAFGNGYTF. Written as DNA, the CDR3 is TGTGCCAGCAGTTTTGAGACGGCCTTCGGTAACGGCTACACCTTC.

This clonotype was seen many times. The genes are TRBV20-1 and TRBJ1-5; D unclear. The ends were cut back, 3 bases at V and 5 bases at J, with 8 bases in the middle. There are 12 residues in the CDR3. Germline lookup yields CDR1 DFQATT and CDR2 SNEGSKA (reference sequence). The CDR3 region is CSASSTDQPQHF. The CDR3 region has the DNA TGCAGTGCTAGTTCAACCGATCAGCCCCAGCATTTT.

The chain recombines TRBV12-3 or TRBV12-4 with TRBJ2-7; 9 bases are a match to TRBD1. This CDR3 spans 15 amino acids. The V and J ends lost 5 bases and 2 bases, in that order; junction bases with no gene match: 7. The DNA of the CDR3 is TGTGCCAGCAGTCTCGGGACAGGGTCCCCCTACGAGCAGTACTTC. Translation gives CASSLGTGSPYEQYF.

This clonotype was observed a handful of times. The chain combines TRBV4-2 with TRBJ2-2; the D call may be TRBD1 or TRBD2 (5 bases each). The length of the CDR3 is 18 residues. Germline CDR1 reads LGHNA; CDR2 reads YNFKEQ. V dropped 1 base and J dropped 6 bases, with 21 bases sitting between them. The CDR3 region is CASSQGSGAVGEAGELFF. The CDR3 coding sequence is TGTGCCAGCAGCCAAGGGTCTGGGGCGGTGGGAGAGGCCGGGGAGCTGTTTTTT.